This is a list of T cell receptor beta chains from one sample in a study of post-analysis software for immune sequencing data. TCRdb independently ran MiXCR on the PCR reads; one entry per CDR3 protein. The sample contains 550,000 to 700,000 distinct CDR3 sequences, around 40% of which appear only once. Sequenced: blood. These receptor sequences come from a girl aged 10-17 years with multiple sclerosis. CDR3s include the opening cysteine and the closing phenylalanine or tryptophan. The D gene is left open where the match is weak. Not all rows give a size; the values are once, few, many and, for expanded clones, a class.

size	D	V	J	DNA	CDR3
-	-	TRBV24-1	TRBJ2-1	TGTGCCACCAGTGATTATCGGTCAGGGAACAATGAGCAGTTCTTC	CATSDYRSGNNEQFF
-	-	TRBV7-6	TRBJ1-6	TGTGCCAGCAGCTTAGGGCAGGTGGCCTATAATTCACCCCTCCACTTT	CASSLGQVAYNSPLHF
few	TRBD2	TRBV12-3/TRBV12-4	TRBJ2-1	TGTGCCAGCAGAGGGGCGGGAGGTAATGAGCAGTTCTTC	CASRGAGGNEQFF
-	TRBD2	TRBV27	TRBJ2-3	TGTGCCAGCACCTATATCCGGACTAGCGGAGCCGTTTATAGCACAGATACGCAGTATTTT	CASTYIRTSGAVYSTDTQYF
few	-	TRBV6-6	TRBJ1-2	TGTGCCAGCAGTTACGGGAGGGCTCACTACACCTTC	CASSYGRAHYTF
-	-	TRBV10-3	TRBJ2-7	TGTGCCATCAGTGACCCCTATGGGGGCTCCTACGAGCAGTACTTC	CAISDPYGGSYEQYF
few	-	TRBV6-9	TRBJ2-7	TGTGCCAACCCACCGCCGCGGCCAAGCTCCTACGAGCAGTACTTC	CANPPPRPSSYEQYF
-	-	TRBV24-1	TRBJ2-1	TGTGCCACCAGTGATCGGGACAATGGGGTTAGGAATGAGCAGTTCTTC	CATSDRDNGVRNEQFF
few	-	TRBV5-1	TRBJ2-1	TGCGCCAGCAGCTTGCGTGCAGGGGTAAGGCAGTTCTTC	CASSLRAGVRQFF
-	-	TRBV5-6	TRBJ2-7	TGTGCCAGCAGCTTGGGAGCGGGCGGCTCCTACGAGCAGTACTTC	CASSLGAGGSYEQYF
-	TRBD2	TRBV7-2	TRBJ2-5	TGTGCCAGCAGCCCTAAACGGGGGGGGCAAGAGACCCAGTACTTC	CASSPKRGGQETQYF
many	-	TRBV15	TRBJ2-4	TGTGCCACCAGCAGAGAGACGGAGGCCCCGAACATTCAGTACTTC	CATSRETEAPNIQYF
many	-	TRBV29-1	TRBJ2-3	TGCAGCGCCTCCCCGGCAGGGGAGCCAGATACGCAGTATTTT	CSASPAGEPDTQYF
-	TRBD2	TRBV7-8	TRBJ2-7	TGTGCCAGCAGCTTCTCTGCCGGGACTAGCCGCTCCTACGAGCAGTACTTC	CASSFSAGTSRSYEQYF
few	TRBD2	TRBV12-3/TRBV12-4	TRBJ2-1	TGTGCCAGCAGCCCCCTGGGTGCTAGCGGGGCCTACAATGAGCAGTTCTTC	CASSPLGASGAYNEQFF
few	TRBD1	TRBV24-1	TRBJ2-3	TGTGCCACCAGCCCCGAACTGGGACAGGGGGCTTCCACAGATACGCAGTATTTT	CATSPELGQGASTDTQYF
-	-	TRBV15	TRBJ2-1	TGTGCCACCAGCAGAGGTTCAGGGGTTATCTACAATGAGCAGTTCTTC	CATSRGSGVIYNEQFF
few	TRBD2	TRBV12-3/TRBV12-4	TRBJ2-7	TGTGCCAGCAGTTTAAGTTTGCGGGGGTATCGCGAGCAGTACTTC	CASSLSLRGYREQYF
-	TRBD1	TRBV29-1	TRBJ2-5	TGCAGCGTTGGGGGACAGGGGGAGACCCAGTACTTC	CSVGGQGETQYF
few	-	TRBV5-1	TRBJ1-2	TGCGCCAGCAGATCCAGGCTCCTTACTAACTATGGCTACACCTTC	CASRSRLLTNYGYTF
-	-	TRBV5-1	TRBJ2-5	TGCGCCAGCAGCATTGACAAGGCGACCCAGTACTTC	CASSIDKATQYF
few	-	TRBV6-6	TRBJ2-1	TGTGCCAGCAGTTACTCGATCTCGGGCAATGAGCAGTTCTTC	CASSYSISGNEQFF
-	TRBD1	TRBV15	TRBJ1-4	TGTGCCACCAGCAGAGCTCCGACAGGGGGCGAGGAAAAACTGTTTTTT	CATSRAPTGGEEKLFF
-	-	TRBV20-1	TRBJ2-7	TGCAGTGCTAGAGATCCGGGAGCCAACGAGCAGTACTTC	CSARDPGANEQYF
few	TRBD2	TRBV12-3/TRBV12-4	TRBJ2-1	TGTGCCGGCAGTCCAGGGGTAGCGGGAGCCCATGAGCAGTTCTTC	CAGSPGVAGAHEQFF
few	-	TRBV7-6	TRBJ2-3	TGTGCCAGCAGCTTACAATCTCCGGGCACAGATACGCAGTATTTT	CASSLQSPGTDTQYF
-	-	TRBV2	TRBJ2-5	TGTGCCAGCAGTGGGTTGGCTAGCGAAGAGACCCAGTACTTC	CASSGLASEETQYF
few	-	TRBV3-1	TRBJ1-1	TGTGCCAGCAGCCCCGAGGGTAGGGGACTTCACACTGAAGCTTTCTTT	CASSPEGRGLHTEAFF
few	TRBD2	TRBV2	TRBJ2-1	TGTGCCAGCAGCCCGGGACTAGCGGGAGGAGAGCAGTTCTTC	CASSPGLAGGEQFF
few	-	TRBV4-1	TRBJ2-4	TGCGCCAGCAGCCAAGATAAGATGACTATAAACATTCAGTACTTC	CASSQDKMTINIQYF
-	-	TRBV12-3/TRBV12-4	TRBJ2-1	TGTGCCACCAAAGGAGAGGGGGGTCGGCATGAGCAGTTCTTC	CATKGEGGRHEQFF
-	-	TRBV12-3/TRBV12-4	TRBJ2-3	TGTGCCAGCAGGTTAAGACTAGCAGATACGCAGTATTTT	CASRLRLADTQYF
-	-	TRBV6-6	TRBJ1-1	TGTGCCAGCGTCCAAGGGGACACTGAAGCTTTCTTT	CASVQGDTEAFF
-	-	TRBV12-3/TRBV12-4	TRBJ1-1	TGTGCCAGCAGTTTAGAATTTGGTGAAGCTTTCTTT	CASSLEFGEAFF
few	TRBD2	TRBV5-4	TRBJ2-1	TGTGCCAGCAGAGCGCCGGGACTAGCGGGAAGAAATGAGCAGTTCTTC	CASRAPGLAGRNEQFF
-	-	TRBV27	TRBJ2-1	TGTGCCAGCAGTTTTACGGGGGTCTCCTCCTACAATGAGCAGTTCTTC	CASSFTGVSSYNEQFF
-	TRBD1	TRBV9	TRBJ1-4	TGTGCCAGCAGCGCAACAGGGGCCGGCGAAAAACTGTTTTTT	CASSATGAGEKLFF
few	TRBD1	TRBV12-3/TRBV12-4	TRBJ2-5	TGTGCCAGCACCTGGGACAGGGCACAAGAGACCCAGTACTTC	CASTWDRAQETQYF
-	-	TRBV24-1	TRBJ1-5	TGTGCCACCAGTGATCAATGGAGCAATCAGCCCCAGCATTTT	CATSDQWSNQPQHF
-	-	TRBV24-1	TRBJ1-5	TGTGCCACCAGTGATTCTTCTCAGTATTATAGCAATCAGCCCCAGCATTTT	CATSDSSQYYSNQPQHF
-	-	TRBV14	TRBJ2-1	TGTGCCAGCAGCCAAGACCGGTCGGGGTCGCAGTTCTTC	CASSQDRSGSQFF
few	-	TRBV5-1	TRBJ2-7	TGCGCCAGCAGCTTCAGGACTATAACCTACGAGCAGTACTTC	CASSFRTITYEQYF
few	-	TRBV3-1	TRBJ2-7	TGTGCCAGCAGCCAACTACCGGGCTCCTACGAGCAGTACTTC	CASSQLPGSYEQYF
-	-	TRBV6-1	TRBJ2-7	TGTGCCAGCAGGACCCCGGGTGGTGGCGAGCAGTACTTC	CASRTPGGGEQYF
-	-	TRBV25-1	TRBJ2-6	TGTGCCAGCAGTGATACGACCTACTCTGGGGCCAACGTCCTGACTTTC	CASSDTTYSGANVLTF
-	-	TRBV28	TRBJ2-7	TGTGCCGGCAGGGCGGGCTCCGAGCAGTACTTC	CAGRAGSEQYF
-	TRBD1	TRBV11-2	TRBJ2-1	TGTGCCAGCAGCTCTAGACAGGGTAGGTTCCACAATGAGCAGTTCTTC	CASSSRQGRFHNEQFF
-	TRBD1	TRBV9	TRBJ2-7	TGTGCCAGCAGCGTTCACCGGGACAGCAAATACGAGCAGTACTTC	CASSVHRDSKYEQYF
few	TRBD2	TRBV7-2	TRBJ2-3	TGTGCCAGCAGCTCCGGACTAGCGAGGTACACAGATACGCAGTATTTT	CASSSGLARYTDTQYF
-	TRBD1	TRBV5-1	TRBJ2-5	TGCGCCAGCAGCTCCGGACAGGTCCTAGGGCCTCAGGAGCAGTACTTC	CASSSGQVLGPQEQYF
-	-	TRBV29-1	TRBJ2-7	TGCAGCGCTGCTCGGCAGGGTGGGTCCTACGAGCAGTACTTC	CSAARQGGSYEQYF